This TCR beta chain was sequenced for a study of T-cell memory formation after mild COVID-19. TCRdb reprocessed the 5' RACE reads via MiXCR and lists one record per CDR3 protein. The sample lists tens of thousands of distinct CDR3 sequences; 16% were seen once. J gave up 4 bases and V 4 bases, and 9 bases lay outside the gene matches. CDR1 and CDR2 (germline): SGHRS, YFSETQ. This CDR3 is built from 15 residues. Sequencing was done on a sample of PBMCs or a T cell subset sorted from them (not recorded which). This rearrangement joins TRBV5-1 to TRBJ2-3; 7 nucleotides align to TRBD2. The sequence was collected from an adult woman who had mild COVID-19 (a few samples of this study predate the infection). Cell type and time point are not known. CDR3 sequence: CASSRWGGGPDTQYF. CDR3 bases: TGCGCCAGCAGCCGATGGGGCGGGGGACCAGATACGCAGTATTTT.